This TCR beta chain originates from a study of blood T cell repertoires in COVID-19. Study in general: Samples representing acute and convalescent COVID-19 were sourced from the United States, Italy and Spain. PBMCs, B-cell-depleted T cells, or T cells were the source of the cDNA or gDNA that made up the material.

Measured with immunoSEQ multiplex PCR; TCRdb has only the in-frame clones, and not every one. The table includes around 180,000 clones, roughly nine tenths detected once. This clone was seen just once. This receptor was identified in a young woman with active or convalescent COVID-19. The sequenced material came from peripheral blood.

CDR3 nucleotides: TGTGCCAGCAGTCCGGGTGGCGTTACGGGGAGGGCTGAAGCTTTCTTT. The encoded protein is CASSPGGVTGRAEAFF. V is TRBV28 and J is TRBJ1-1; D is ambiguous. Between the trimmed V and J ends, which lost 5 bases and 6 bases, there was a span of 22 bases. Germline V lookup: CDR1 MDHEN, CDR2 SYDVKM. This CDR3 is built from 16 residues.